Here is one TCR beta chain with its context. This CDR3 has 14 amino acids. Germline-derived CDR1 and CDR2 are SGHNT and YYREEE (reference sequence). With 0 bases removed from V and 7 bases from J, the gap between germline ends came to 14 bases. The sample is drawn from a study of blood T cell repertoires in COVID-19. Study at large: Sites in the United States, Italy and Spain provided acute and convalescent COVID-19 samples. T cells, B-cell-depleted T cells, or PBMCs provided the cDNA or gDNA that served as material.

Under the authors' procedure: Reference gene primer amplification gave nucleated cell count estimates. Produced via immunoSEQ multiplex PCR; TCRdb's table is partial and in-frame only. V, J and clone size reflect that table, while D and trimming were determined from the DNA. In the table there are about 330,000 clones, over 70% of which are singletons. Participants spanned ages about 18 to 90 years and resided in over 20 US areas. The sequence was obtained from a man aged 30 to 45 who had recovered from COVID-19. V gene TRBV5-4 combines with J gene TRBJ2-7; possibly TRBD2 for D (6 bases). Sequenced: PBMCs or T cells enriched from blood (not recorded which). The CDR3 region is CASSLVGLGGEQYF. DNA for the CDR3: TGTGCCAGCAGCTTGGTAGGCCTCGGGGGAGAGCAGTACTTC.